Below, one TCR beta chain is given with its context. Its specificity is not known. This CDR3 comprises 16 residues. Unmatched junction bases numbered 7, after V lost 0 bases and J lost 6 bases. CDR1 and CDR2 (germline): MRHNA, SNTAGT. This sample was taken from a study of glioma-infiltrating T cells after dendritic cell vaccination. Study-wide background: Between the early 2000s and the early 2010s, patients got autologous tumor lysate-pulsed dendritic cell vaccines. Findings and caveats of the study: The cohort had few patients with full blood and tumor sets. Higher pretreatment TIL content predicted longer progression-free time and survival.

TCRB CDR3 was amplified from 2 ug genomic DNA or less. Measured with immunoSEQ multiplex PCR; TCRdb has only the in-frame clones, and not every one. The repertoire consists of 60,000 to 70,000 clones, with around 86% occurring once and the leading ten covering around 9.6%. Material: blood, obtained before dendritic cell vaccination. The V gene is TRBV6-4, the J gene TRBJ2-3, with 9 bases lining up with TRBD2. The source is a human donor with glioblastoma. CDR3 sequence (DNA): TGTGCCAGCAGTGACTCGATGAGCGGGGGGATGGATACGCAGTATTTT. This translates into CASSDSMSGGMDTQYF.